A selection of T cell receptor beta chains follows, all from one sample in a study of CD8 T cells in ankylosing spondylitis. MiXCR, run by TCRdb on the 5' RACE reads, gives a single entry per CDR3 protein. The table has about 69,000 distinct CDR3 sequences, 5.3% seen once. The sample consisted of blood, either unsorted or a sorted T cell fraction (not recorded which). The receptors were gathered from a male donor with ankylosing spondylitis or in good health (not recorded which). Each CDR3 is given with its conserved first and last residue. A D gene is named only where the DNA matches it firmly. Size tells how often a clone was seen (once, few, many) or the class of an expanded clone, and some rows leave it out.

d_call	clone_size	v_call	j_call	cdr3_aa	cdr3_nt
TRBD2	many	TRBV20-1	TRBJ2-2	CSASRGGPGELFF	TGCAGTGCTAGTCGGGGGGGGCCCGGGGAGCTGTTTTTT
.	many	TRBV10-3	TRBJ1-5	CAIRPSLGQPQHF	TGTGCCATCAGACCCTCCCTTGGCCAGCCCCAGCATTTT
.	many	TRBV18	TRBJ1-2	CASSPSTANYGYTF	TGTGCCAGCTCACCGTCTACAGCTAACTATGGCTACACCTTC
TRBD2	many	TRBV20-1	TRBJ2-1	CSASGGAQNEQFF	TGCAGTGCTAGCGGGGGGGCACAGAATGAGCAGTTCTTC
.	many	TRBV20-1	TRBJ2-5	CSARSSVGLQETQYF	TGCAGTGCTAGATCTTCGGTGGGGCTCCAAGAGACCCAGTACTTC
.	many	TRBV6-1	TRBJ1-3	CASSEDQSRSGNTIYF	TGTGCCAGCAGTGAGGATCAGTCTCGCTCTGGAAACACCATATATTTT
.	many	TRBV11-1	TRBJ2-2	CASSLRRRGDENTGELFF	TGTGCCAGCAGCCTCCGCCGGCGGGGAGATGAGAACACCGGGGAGCTGTTTTTT
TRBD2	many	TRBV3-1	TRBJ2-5	CASRLQAGGKTQYF	TGTGCCAGCCGATTACAAGCGGGGGGGAAGACCCAGTACTTC
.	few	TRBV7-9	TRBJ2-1	CASSFLGVDEQFF	TGTGCCAGCAGCTTTTTAGGGGTGGATGAGCAGTTCTTC
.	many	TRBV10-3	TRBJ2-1	CAISAGVDYNEQFF	TGTGCCATCAGCGCAGGGGTGGACTACAATGAGCAGTTCTTC
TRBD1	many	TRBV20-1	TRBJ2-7	CSARTGIYEQYF	TGCAGTGCCCGGACAGGGATCTACGAGCAGTACTTC
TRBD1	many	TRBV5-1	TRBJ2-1	CASSPGQGPNNEQFF	TGCGCCAGCAGCCCGGGACAGGGGCCTAACAATGAGCAGTTCTTC
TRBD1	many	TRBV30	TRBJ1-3	CAWMALGQHGNTIYF	TGTGCCTGGATGGCATTGGGACAGCATGGAAACACCATATATTTT
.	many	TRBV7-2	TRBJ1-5	CASSLMIVPSNQPQHF	TGTGCCAGCAGCTTAATGATCGTCCCTAGCAATCAGCCCCAGCATTTT
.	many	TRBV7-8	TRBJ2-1	CASSAGLWGNEQFF	TGTGCCAGCAGCGCGGGACTTTGGGGCAATGAGCAGTTCTTC
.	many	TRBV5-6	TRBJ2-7	CASSLTSYEQYF	TGTGCCAGCAGCTTGACTAGCTACGAGCAGTACTTC
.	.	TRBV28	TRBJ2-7	CASSLARAYEQYF	TGTGCCAGCAGTTTAGCGAGGGCATACGAGCAGTACTTC
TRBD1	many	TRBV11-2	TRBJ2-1	CASSLEGTGMTVYNEQFF	TGTGCCAGCAGCTTAGAGGGGACAGGGATGACCGTTTACAATGAGCAGTTCTTC
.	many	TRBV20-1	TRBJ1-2	CSARDPRDLYGYTF	TGCAGTGCTAGAGATCCCAGGGACCTCTATGGCTACACCTTC
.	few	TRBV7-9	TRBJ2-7	CASSLSGAVYEQYF	TGTGCCAGCAGCTTGTCTGGGGCCGTCTACGAGCAGTACTTC
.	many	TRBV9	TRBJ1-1	CASSTGLARGDTEAFF	TGTGCCAGCAGTACAGGACTTGCCCGAGGGGACACTGAAGCTTTCTTT
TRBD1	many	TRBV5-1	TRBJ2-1	CASSLNRGPVNEQFF	TGCGCCAGCAGCCTGAACAGGGGCCCCGTGAATGAGCAGTTCTTC
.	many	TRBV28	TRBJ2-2	CASRSPTVGELFF	TGTGCCAGCAGGAGTCCCACCGTCGGGGAGCTGTTTTTT
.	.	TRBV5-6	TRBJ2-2	CASRGSHGELFF	TGTGCCAGCAGGGGCAGTCACGGGGAGCTGTTTTTT
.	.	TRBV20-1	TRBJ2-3	CSASPSSTATQYF	TGCAGTGCTAGCCCCTCCTCCACAGCTACGCAGTATTTT
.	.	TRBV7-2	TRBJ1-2	CASTFQAGPRGYGYTF	TGTGCCAGCACCTTCCAGGCGGGCCCCCGAGGCTATGGCTACACCTTC
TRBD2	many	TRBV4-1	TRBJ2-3	CASSHLLAGLTDTQYF	TGCGCCAGCAGCCACCTACTAGCGGGCCTCACAGATACGCAGTATTTT
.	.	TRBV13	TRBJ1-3	CASRPGPISGNTIYF	TGTGCCAGCAGACCGGGACCGATCTCTGGAAACACCATATATTTT
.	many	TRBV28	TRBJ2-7	CASSLDRVSLTYEQYF	TGTGCCAGCAGTCTCGATAGGGTCTCGCTTACTTACGAGCAGTACTTC
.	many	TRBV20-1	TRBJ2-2	CSADTGMRGELFF	TGCAGTGCCGATACAGGGATGCGCGGGGAGCTGTTTTTT
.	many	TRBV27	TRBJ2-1	CASSKQTSGYPSYNEQFF	TGTGCCAGCAGTAAACAGACTTCAGGTTATCCATCCTACAATGAGCAGTTCTTC
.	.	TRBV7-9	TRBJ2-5	CASSLSRTAVQETQYF	TGTGCCAGCAGCTTAAGTCGGACAGCCGTACAAGAGACCCAGTACTTC
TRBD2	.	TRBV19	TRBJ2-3	CASSIRLAGDQSTDTQYF	TGTGCCAGTAGTATTCGACTAGCGGGGGACCAAAGCACAGATACGCAGTATTTT
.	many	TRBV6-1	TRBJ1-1	CASSPTQLLNTEAFF	TGTGCCAGCAGTCCCACCCAGCTCCTGAACACTGAAGCTTTCTTT
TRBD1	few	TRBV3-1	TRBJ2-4	CASCPRTGGHDAKNIQYF	TGTGCCAGCTGTCCCAGGACAGGGGGTCATGACGCCAAAAACATTCAGTACTTC
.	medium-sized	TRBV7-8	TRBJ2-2	CASSLTGGVGTGELFF	TGTGCCAGCAGCTTAACCGGCGGGGTAGGAACCGGGGAGCTGTTTTTT
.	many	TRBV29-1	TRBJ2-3	CSVERTGQSTDTQYF	TGCAGCGTTGAAAGAACAGGGCAAAGCACAGATACGCAGTATTTT
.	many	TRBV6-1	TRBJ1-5	CAHNSLDSNQPQHF	TGTGCCCACAACAGCCTCGATAGCAATCAGCCCCAGCATTTT
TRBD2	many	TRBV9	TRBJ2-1	CASSTSGGAHNEQFF	TGTGCCAGCAGCACCAGCGGGGGGGCCCACAATGAGCAGTTCTTC
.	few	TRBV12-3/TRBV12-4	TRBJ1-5	CASRPGHSNQPQHF	TGTGCCAGCAGACCGGGGCATAGCAATCAGCCCCAGCATTTT
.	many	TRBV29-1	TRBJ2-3	CSAEGRVEDTQYF	TGCAGCGCTGAGGGCAGGGTTGAAGATACGCAGTATTTT
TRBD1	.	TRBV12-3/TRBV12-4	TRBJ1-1	CASSFHLQGEAFF	TGTGCCAGCAGTTTTCACTTACAGGGGGAAGCTTTCTTT
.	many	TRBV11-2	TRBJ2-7	CASSSGSADPYEQYF	TGTGCCAGCAGCTCCGGGTCCGCTGACCCCTACGAGCAGTACTTC
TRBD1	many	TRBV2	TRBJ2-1	CASNQGASSYNEQFF	TGTGCCAGCAATCAGGGGGCGAGCTCCTACAATGAGCAGTTCTTC
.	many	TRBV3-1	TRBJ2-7	CASSQRYEQYF	TGTGCCAGCAGCCAACGCTACGAGCAGTACTTC
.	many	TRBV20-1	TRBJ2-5	CSARSPRTGPLQETQYF	TGCAGTGCTAGAAGCCCCCGGACGGGCCCCCTCCAAGAGACCCAGTACTTC
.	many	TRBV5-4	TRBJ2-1	CASSLGVTPSSYNEQFF	TGTGCCAGCAGCTTGGGGGTGACGCCTAGCTCCTACAATGAGCAGTTCTTC
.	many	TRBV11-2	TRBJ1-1	CASSRQGLDTEAFF	TGTGCCAGCAGCCGTCAGGGGTTGGACACTGAAGCTTTCTTT
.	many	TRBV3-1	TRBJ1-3	CASSQGGLSGNTIYF	TGTGCCAGCAGCCAAGGCGGACTTTCCGGAAACACCATATATTTT
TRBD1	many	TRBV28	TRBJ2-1	CASSSPGQGEDEQFF	TGTGCCAGCAGTTCTCCGGGACAGGGGGAGGATGAGCAGTTCTTC
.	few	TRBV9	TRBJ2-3	CASSVASRAGTDTQYF	TGTGCCAGCAGCGTAGCTTCACGGGCGGGCACAGATACGCAGTATTTT
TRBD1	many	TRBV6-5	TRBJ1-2	CASSSVQGPYGYTF	TGTGCCAGCAGCTCCGTACAGGGGCCCTATGGCTACACCTTC
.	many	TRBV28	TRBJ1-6	CASSLVSNLPLHF	TGTGCCAGCAGTTTAGTCTCAAACCTACCCCTCCACTTT
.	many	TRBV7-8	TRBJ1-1	CASSPQVNTEAFF	TGTGCCAGCAGCCCACAGGTTAACACTGAAGCTTTCTTT